This T cell receptor beta chain comes out of a study of cytomegalovirus exposure and HLA in healthy donors. Study-wide points: Among TCR beta chains, those listed as cytomegalovirus-associated numbered 164.

In the PCR, 60 Vbeta and 13 Jbeta primers were used. Repertoires were generated with immunoSEQ multiplex PCR, while TCRdb's copy carries only in-frame clones and drops some. Of roughly 150,000 clones detected, roughly four fifths appear once; the ten largest clones hold 1%. When sampled, the donors appeared nominally healthy, though they likely had unrecorded immune exposures. On this clone itself: The antigen is undetermined.

The sequenced sample was PBMCs. This TCR derives from a woman between 40 and 55 years old in good health and CMV-seronegative.

CDR3 region: CASSVAGEEKLFF. The DNA for the CDR3 is TGTGCCAGCAGTGTCGCTGGTGAGGAAAAACTGTTTTTT. This chain uses TRBV6-1 with TRBJ1-4; D not resolved. The CDR3 has 13 residues. Germline CDR1 and CDR2: MNHNS and SASEGT. Trimming cost V 4 bases and J 8 bases, with 11 bases left between them.